The 31 T cell receptor beta chains below were found in one sample sequenced in a study of cytomegalovirus exposure and HLA in healthy donors. It was with 60 Vbeta and 13 Jbeta primers that the PCR ran. Here immunoSEQ multiplex PCR was the method, and the copy in TCRdb shows in-frame clones only, minus some. The sample records approximately 170,000 clones, under 80% being singletons. The sequenced sample was PBMCs. Receptors were obtained from a man aged 30 to 39 in good health and CMV-seropositive.

The gene calls are TRBV7-8 and TRBJ1-1; D gene ambiguous. This CDR3 has 15 amino acids. From germline, CDR1 is SGHVS and CDR2 FQNEAQ. Trimming removed 5 bases at V and 4 bases at J, with 17 bases between. The CDR3 here is CASSLGLLSGTEAFF. The CDR3 region has the DNA TGTGCCAGCAGCCTTGGACTTCTATCGGGCACTGAAGCTTTCTTT.

This clone was detected only a few times. CDR3 region: CSVELSGGGTDTQYF. The CDR3 bases are TGCAGCGTTGAACTTAGCGGGGGGGGCACAGATACGCAGTATTTT. The gene calls are TRBV29-1 and TRBJ2-3; 11 nucleotides align to TRBD2. The germline V gene encodes CDR1 SQVTM and CDR2 ANQGSEA. The J segment lost 1 base and the V segment lost 2 bases, leaving 2 bases of the junction unmatched. The CDR3 consists of 15 residues.

The CDR3: CASSPTGEVTDTQYF. CDR3 nucleotide sequence: TGTGCCAGCAGCCCGACAGGAGAAGTCACAGATACGCAGTATTTT. The chain combines TRBV7-3 with TRBJ2-3; maybe TRBD1 (6 bases). In germline, CDR1 is SGHTA, CDR2 FQGTGA. Trimming stripped 5 bases from V and 2 bases from J, with 14 bases between. CDR3 length: 15 amino acids.

This clone turned up a few times. The chain has TRBV6-5 and TRBJ1-4; weak D call: TRBD1 (5 bases). This CDR3 is built from 14 residues. Trimming took off 6 bases at V and 8 bases at J, with 16 bases between the two ends. The V gene's germline CDR1 is MNHEY and CDR2 SVGAGI. Here the CDR3 DNA reads TGTGCCAGCAGAGCGGCCGCGGGGGACGAAAAACTGTTTTTT. Protein sequence: CASRAAAGDEKLFF.

Here the CDR3 DNA reads TGTGCCAGCAGCTTAGTCCAGGAAACGCAGTATTTT. It encodes CASSLVQETQYF. The rearrangement joins TRBV7-9 to TRBJ2-3, with no clear D. Trimming took off 1 base at V and 9 bases at J, with 8 bases between the two ends. This CDR3 region has 12 residues. Germline CDR1 is SEHNR and CDR2 is FQNEAQ (reference sequence).

This clone is a singleton in its sample. This chain links TRBV5-4 with TRBJ1-2; D remains ambiguous. The CDR3 spans 12 residues. Trimming took off 4 bases at V and 1 base at J, with 5 bases between the two ends. CDR1 and CDR2 from the germline V gene are SGHNT and YYREEE (reference sequence). The CDR3 region is CASSQVNYGYTF. The CDR3 bases are TGTGCCAGCAGCCAGGTTAACTATGGCTACACCTTC. The whole variable domain, filled in from reference TRBV5-4 and TRBJ1-2, reads ETGVTQSPTHLIKTRGQQVTLRCSSQSGHNTVSWYQQALGQGPQFIFQYYREEENGRGNFPPRFSGLQFPNYSSELNVNALELDDSALYLCASSQVNYGYTFGSGTRLTVV.

The DNA of the CDR3 is TGTGCCAGCAGCTTGTCCCATAAGCGCGAGCAGTACTTC. Translation: CASSLSHKREQYF. V usage is TRBV5-4 and J usage is TRBJ2-7; D not certain. This CDR3 has 13 residues. V lost 1 base and J lost 6, with 11 bases in between. Germline V lookup: CDR1 SGHNT, CDR2 YYREEE (reference sequence).

This clone showed up just a few times. This chain connects TRBV7-2 to TRBJ1-3; D may be TRBD1 (5 bases). Trimming pared 3 bases from V and 4 bases from J, leaving 13 bases between. The germline V gene encodes CDR1 SGHTA and CDR2 FQGNSA. The length of the CDR3 is 15 residues. The chain's CDR3 is CASSFEGAHGNTIYF. DNA of the CDR3: TGTGCCAGCAGCTTTGAAGGGGCGCACGGAAACACCATATATTTT.

This chain connects TRBV6-1 to TRBJ2-7; unclear D gene. Germline CDR1 is MNHNS and CDR2 is SASEGT. Trimming pared 5 bases from V and 0 bases from J, leaving 5 bases between. The length of the CDR3 is 12 residues. The CDR3 here is CASSPNSYEQYF. CDR3 bases: TGTGCCAGCAGTCCTAACTCCTACGAGCAGTACTTC.

The chain uses TRBV11-2 and TRBJ2-2; TRBD2 matches 8 bases. The V gene end was trimmed by 4 bases and the J gene end by 7 bases; junction bases not matched to a gene: 5. The V gene's germline CDR1 is SGHAT and CDR2 FQNNGV. The CDR3 contains 14 residues. DNA of the CDR3: TGTGCCAGCAGCTACCTTAGCGGGGACGGGGAGCTGTTTTTT. This sequence encodes CASSYLSGDGELFF.

The chain has TRBV29-1 and TRBJ2-6; 7 nucleotides match TRBD1. CDR1 is SQVTM, CDR2 ANQGSEA, per germline. The CDR3 spans 16 residues. CDR3 region: CTDLRDSLSGANVLTF. The DNA for the CDR3 is TGCACCGACCTCCGGGACAGCCTCTCTGGGGCCAACGTCCTGACTTTC. Full variable domain (missing parts from reference TRBV29-1 and TRBJ2-6): SAVISQKPSRDICQRGTSLTIQCQVDSQVTMMFWYRQQPGQSLTLIATANQGSEATYESGFVIDKFPISRPNLTFSTLTVSNMSPEDSSIYLCTDLRDSLSGANVLTFGAGSRLTVL.

The rearrangement links TRBV19 to TRBJ2-7; TRBD2 aligns across 11 bases. This CDR3 is 15 amino acids long. V shed 3 bases, J shed 3 bases, and the junction held 4 bases outside the gene matches. Germline V gene lookup returns CDR1 LNHDA and CDR2 SQIVND (reference sequence). In nucleotides, the CDR3 is TGTGCCAGTAGTATGCTCGGGACTAGCGGCTACGAGCAGTACTTC. This gives the protein CASSMLGTSGYEQYF. Full variable domain (rest looked up from reference TRBV19 and TRBJ2-7): DGGITQSPKYLFRKEGQNVTLSCEQNLNHDAMYWYRQDPGQGLRLIYYSQIVNDFQKGDIAEGYSVSREKKESFPLTVTSAQKNPTAFYLCASSMLGTSGYEQYFGPGTRLTVT.

This sequence joins TRBV6-5 and TRBJ1-1, with a possible D match to TRBD1 (6 bases). Trimming stripped 6 bases from V and 4 bases from J, with 15 bases between. CDR3 size: 14 residues. Germline assignment: CDR1 MNHEY and CDR2 SVGAGI. For the CDR3, the DNA is TGTGCCAGCAGAGCCGAGGGGGGGAGCACTGAAGCTTTCTTT. It yields the protein CASRAEGGSTEAFF.

With regard to this clone: At one of its ends the junction is not consistent with the germline gene, which may arise from a read error. The J gene is TRBJ2-5, the V gene TRBV7-7; tentatively, D is TRBD1 (6 bases). The CDR3 is 15 residues long. Germline V gene data show CDR1 as SSHAT and CDR2 as FNYEAQ (reference sequence). This CDR3 is CASSLAWAGDETQYF. The CDR3 coding sequence is TGTGCTAGCAGCTTAGCCTGGGCAGGGGATGAGACCCAGTACTTC. The entire variable domain, with the rest obtained from reference TRBV7-7 and TRBJ2-5, is as follows: GAGVSQSPRYKVTKRGQDVTLRCDPISSHATLYWYQQALGQGPEFLTYFNYEAQPDKSGLPSDRFSAERPEGSISTLTIQRTEQRDSAMYRCASSLAWAGDETQYFGPGTRLLVL.

This clone was seen a handful of times. The rearrangement joins TRBV19 to TRBJ2-3; unclear D gene. Looked up from germline, CDR1 is LNHDA and CDR2 is SQIVND (reference sequence). Trimming left V 10 bases short and J 2 bases short, with 19 bases between. The CDR3 covers 15 residues. The CDR3 DNA reads as TGTGCCACCCACGCAGGCTTCTCGAACACAGATACGCAGTATTTT. Its protein product is CATHAGFSNTDTQYF.

This clone was recorded a few times. This chain connects TRBV9 to TRBJ2-1; D perhaps matches TRBD1 (7 bases). The CDR3 runs to 16 residues. Per germline, CDR1 SGDLS and CDR2 YYNGEE. V was clipped by 4 bases and J by 9 bases, with 23 bases between them. The CDR3 nucleotides read TGTGCCAGCAGCCCCCGGCAGGGGGGTATTAGCGGTGAGCAGTTCTTC. Its protein is CASSPRQGGISGEQFF.

This clone was observed a handful of times. The V gene is TRBV20-1, the J gene TRBJ2-5; the D is unclear. Germline lookup yields CDR1 DFQATT and CDR2 SNEGSKA (reference sequence). V was shortened by 7 bases and J by 2 bases, with 8 bases between the two germline ends. CDR3 size: 11 residues. CDR3 nucleotides: TGCAGTGGCACAGAGCAAGAGACCCAGTACTTC. Its protein product is CSGTEQETQYF.

The chain carries TRBV5-1 and TRBJ2-2; possible D gene TRBD2, 6 bases. Trimming shortened V by 7 bases and J by 0 bases, and 10 bases separated the two germline ends. The CDR3 is 14 residues long. Looked up from germline, CDR1 is SGHRS and CDR2 is YFSETQ. The CDR3 sequence: CASRGTANTGELFF. CDR3 sequence (DNA): TGCGCCAGCCGGGGGACGGCGAACACCGGGGAGCTGTTTTTT. Variable domain in full (rest from reference TRBV5-1 and TRBJ2-2): KAGVTQTPRYLIKTRGQQVTLSCSPISGHRSVSWYQQTPGQGLQFLFEYFSETQRNKGNFPGRFSGRQFSNSRSEMNVSTLELGDSALYLCASRGTANTGELFFGEGSRLTVL.

In regard to this clone: The junction and the germline gene differ at one end; a read error may be behind it. The chain links TRBV7-6 to TRBJ2-7; TRBD2 might be the D (5 bases). The CDR3 is 14 residues long. In germline, CDR1 is SGHVS, CDR2 FNYEAQ. The DNA for the CDR3 is TGTGCCAGCAGCTTAGAAGGGAGCTCCTACGGGCAGTACTTC. It is translated as CASSLEGSSYGQYF.

V usage is TRBV7-8 and J usage is TRBJ2-7, with 10 bases identical to TRBD2. J was trimmed by 2 bases and V by 5 bases; bases with no gene match: 9. The CDR3 consists of 16 residues. Germline CDR1 and CDR2: SGHVS and FQNEAQ. CDR3 nucleotides: TGTGCCAGCAGCGGCCTAGCGGGAGTAACCGCCTACGAGCAGTACTTC. This encodes CASSGLAGVTAYEQYF.

CDR3 sequence reads: CASSVAGLAGEDTQYF. The CDR3 nucleotides read TGTGCCAGCAGCGTAGCTGGACTAGCGGGGGAAGATACGCAGTATTTT. The gene calls are TRBV9 and TRBJ2-3, with 13 nucleotides matching TRBD2. This CDR3 has 16 residues. Per the germline V gene, CDR1 is SGDLS and CDR2 is YYNGEE. V was pared by 0 bases and J by 5 bases, with 3 bases of the junction left unmatched.

In its sample, this clone was seen once. J is TRBJ2-5 and V is TRBV28; the D is unclear. This CDR3 is built from 15 residues. In germline, CDR1 is MDHEN, CDR2 SYDVKM. Trimming removed 2 bases from V and 4 bases from J, with 14 bases in between. The CDR3 sequence is CASSLATRGGETQYF. CDR3 nucleotides: TGTGCCAGCAGTTTAGCGACCCGAGGTGGAGAGACCCAGTACTTC. The full variable domain, in which reference TRBV28 and TRBJ2-5 provide the parts outside the CDR3, is DVKVTQSSRYLVKRTGEKVFLECVQDMDHENMFWYRQDPGLGLRLIYFSYDVKMKEKGDIPEGYSVSREKKERFSLILESASTNQTSMYLCASSLATRGGETQYFGPGTRLLVL.

V gene TRBV5-1 combines with J gene TRBJ1-1; no clear D gene. With 0 bases removed from V and 11 bases from J, the gap between germline ends came to 14 bases. The CDR3 runs 13 residues. Germline values: CDR1 SGHRS, CDR2 YFSETQ. Written as DNA, the CDR3 is TGCGCCAGCAGCTTGGATGACAAACATACGGCTTTCTTT. Translation: CASSLDDKHTAFF. Based on the CDR3 plus reference TRBV5-1 and TRBJ1-1, the full variable domain is KAGVTQTPRYLIKTRGQQVTLSCSPISGHRSVSWYQQTPGQGLQFLFEYFSETQRNKGNFPGRFSGRQFSNSRSEMNVSTLELGDSALYLCASSLDDKHTAFFGQGTRLTVV.

The chain joins TRBV5-1 to TRBJ2-3; no clear D gene. Trimming took 1 base from V and 0 from J, leaving 6 bases between them. The CDR3 is made up of 14 amino acids. Per the germline V gene, CDR1 is SGHRS and CDR2 is YFSETQ. Here the CDR3 reads CASSLTTSTDTQYF. CDR3 coding DNA: TGCGCCAGCAGCTTGACTACTAGCACAGATACGCAGTATTTT.

V gene TRBV28 combines with J gene TRBJ1-2; TRBD1 agrees at 10 bases. Germline CDR1 MDHEN, CDR2 SYDVKM. Trimming took 5 bases from V and 3 from J; bases not matched to a gene: 9. The CDR3 is made up of 16 amino acids. The CDR3 sequence is CASSKIRQGAHYGYTF. Here the CDR3 DNA reads TGTGCCAGCAGTAAGATTCGACAGGGGGCGCACTATGGCTACACCTTC.

This clone occurred once. The CDR3: CASSPTGEGEKLFF. Here the CDR3 DNA reads TGTGCCAGCAGCCCGACAGGGGAGGGTGAAAAACTGTTTTTT. V is TRBV4-2 and J is TRBJ1-4; 8 bases are a match to TRBD1. The length of the CDR3 is 14 residues. The germline gives CDR1 LGHNA, CDR2 YNFKEQ. The junction had 5 bases not matched to a gene; V was cut back by 4 bases and J by 7 bases.

This clone was counted once. This chain links TRBV7-2 with TRBJ2-5, with TRBD2 matching over 11 bases. TRBJ2-7 explains the end of the DNA better; the J call may be wrong. The CDR3 runs 15 residues. Germline V gives CDR1 SGHTA, CDR2 FQGNSA. The CDR3 sequence: CASSLSSGGAHEQYF. CDR3 in DNA: TGTGCCAGCAGCTTGAGTAGCGGGGGGGCCCACGAGCAGTACTTC.

The chain is built from TRBV11-3 and TRBJ2-2; 14 nucleotides agree with TRBD2. This CDR3 comprises 18 residues. Looked up from germline, CDR1 is SGHNT and CDR2 is YENEEA. The J segment lost 7 bases and the V segment lost 3 bases, leaving 10 bases of the junction unmatched. CDR3 region: CASSFMTSGRADGGELFF. In DNA form, the CDR3 reads TGTGCCAGCAGCTTCATGACTAGCGGGAGGGCCGATGGCGGGGAGCTGTTTTTT.

This chain joins TRBV5-1 and TRBJ1-1; D unclear. The CDR3 loop spans 14 amino acids. Germline-derived CDR1 and CDR2 are SGHRS and YFSETQ. Trimming removed 4 bases from V and 1 base from J, with 11 bases in between. The CDR3 sequence: CASSPARGNTEAFF. CDR3 bases: TGCGCCAGCAGCCCCGCTAGAGGGAACACTGAAGCTTTCTTT.

This clone was picked up a small number of times. The V and J genes are TRBV6-1 and TRBJ2-6, with D maybe TRBD2 (6 bases). This CDR3 region has 16 residues. CDR1 is MNHNS and CDR2 is SASEGT in the germline V gene. The V and J ends lost 4 bases and 4 bases respectively, with 14 bases between them. The CDR3 region is CASSGGGVGGANVLTF. CDR3 nucleotides: TGTGCCAGCAGTGGAGGAGGGGTGGGGGGGGCCAACGTCCTGACTTTC.

V is TRBV6-1 and J is TRBJ1-2, with 7 bases fitting TRBD1. The V and J ends lost 3 bases and 2 bases, in that order; junction bases with no gene match: 0. Looked up from germline, CDR1 is MNHNS and CDR2 is SASEGT. The length of the CDR3 is 13 residues. The CDR3 loop is CASSETGNYGYTF. For the CDR3, the DNA is TGTGCCAGCAGTGAGACAGGGAACTATGGCTACACCTTC.